The 22 T cell receptor beta chains listed next were all sequenced from one sample in a study of metastatic and nonmetastatic thyroid tumors. All patients were treatment-naive before thyroid surgery. TCRdb re-called the PCR reads with MiXCR. The sample gives roughly 18,000 clones, around 30% of which show up once; over 9.5% is in the top ten. The sequencing input was tumor tissue. The source is a female donor with papillary thyroid cancer or a benign thyroid nodule (not recorded which). Some clones in this sample may be carry-over from other donors' samples.

By share, this clone counts as medium-sized (0.01 to 0.1%). The chain combines TRBV28 with TRBJ2-7; D is undetermined. Germline V gene data show CDR1 as MDHEN and CDR2 as SYDVKM. Trimming stripped 3 bases from V and 6 bases from J, with 15 bases between. The CDR3 totals 14 residues. Here the CDR3 reads CASSFKPALGEQYF. The CDR3 nucleotides read TGTGCCAGCAGTTTTAAGCCGGCACTGGGCGAGCAGTACTTC.

The CDR3 DNA is TGTGCCAGCAGCCAAGTGATAGATAACTATGGCTACACCTTC. Its protein is CASSQVIDNYGYTF. The chain employs TRBV4-2 and TRBJ1-2; D unclear. Germline CDR1 is LGHNA and CDR2 is YNFKEQ. V lost 1 base to trimming and J lost 1 base, with 7 bases between them. The CDR3 contains 14 residues.

In its sample, this clone was seen a few times. V and J are TRBV20-1 and TRBJ2-7; a possible D gene is TRBD2 (6 bases). V dropped 0 bases and J dropped 3 bases, with 15 bases sitting between them. This CDR3 comprises 15 residues. Germline lookup yields CDR1 DFQATT and CDR2 SNEGSKA (reference sequence). This CDR3 reads CSARDSVTSHYEQYF. The CDR3 DNA reads as TGCAGTGCTAGAGATTCCGTTACTAGCCACTACGAGCAGTACTTC.

The V call is TRBV6-1, the J call TRBJ2-1; D is uncertain. Germline V CDR1 and CDR2: MNHNS, SASEGT. The CDR3 totals 12 residues. The ends were cut back, 6 bases at V and 6 bases at J, with 9 bases in the middle. CDR3 in amino acids: CASSLHSNEQFF. CDR3 nucleotide sequence: TGTGCCAGCAGCCTACACTCCAATGAGCAGTTCTTC.

A word on this clone: This sequence may be a read error, since a much larger clone differs from it by one base. The chain employs TRBV11-2 and TRBJ2-3; 8 nucleotides match TRBD1. The germline gives CDR1 SGHAT, CDR2 FQNNGV. The CDR3 is 15 residues long. CDR3 loop: CASRRQGSGTGTQYF. CDR3 bases: TGTGCCAGCAGACGACAGGGGTCTGGCACAGGTACGCAGTATTTT. Full variable domain (outside the CDR3, taken from reference TRBV11-2 and TRBJ2-3): EAGVAQSPRYKIIEKRQSVAFWCNPISGHATLYWYQQILGQGPKLLIQFQNNGVVDDSQLPKDRFSAERLKGVDSTLKIQPAKLEDSAVYLCASRRQGSGTGTQYFGPGTRLTVL.

This chain links TRBV19 with TRBJ2-7; perhaps TRBD1 as D (6 bases). Trimming removed 6 bases from V and 7 bases from J, with 10 bases in between. Germline V gene lookup returns CDR1 LNHDA and CDR2 SQIVND (reference sequence). The CDR3 contains 11 residues. CDR3 amino acids: CASSQGGEQYF. The CDR3 coding sequence is TGTGCCAGTAGCCAAGGGGGAGAGCAGTACTTC.

Comment on this clone: The junction departs from germline at one end; a sequencing error may be responsible. The genes are TRBV29-1 and TRBJ1-1; no clear D. The CDR3 length is 12 residues. The germline gives CDR1 SQVTM, CDR2 ANQGSEA. CDR3 residues: CIVAHSNTEAFF. The CDR3 bases are TGCATCGTTGCCCACTCGAACACCGAAGCTTTCTTT.

The chain employs TRBV12-3 or TRBV12-4 and TRBJ2-2; D might be TRBD2 (5 bases). The CDR3 is 16 residues long. Deletions cut 2 bases from V and 5 bases from J, with 15 bases between. The CDR3 reads CASSLLGGPRTGELFF. In nucleotides, the CDR3 is TGTGCCAGCAGTTTACTGGGCGGGCCGAGGACCGGGGAGCTGTTTTTT.

The genes are TRBV18 and TRBJ1-2; D gene ambiguous. Trimming removed 4 bases at V and 6 bases at J, with 15 bases between. CDR1 KGHSH and CDR2 LQKENI come from the germline V gene. This CDR3 is built from 14 residues. The CDR3 DNA sequence: TGTGCCAGCTCACTAGACACAGCTCTTGATGGCTACACCTTC. Its protein is CASSLDTALDGYTF.

The chain couples TRBV5-1 to TRBJ1-1; TRBD1 is a possible D gene (5 bases). The CDR3 consists of 15 residues. V was shortened by 0 bases and J by 3 bases, with 12 bases between the two germline ends. The germline gives CDR1 SGHRS, CDR2 YFSETQ. The CDR3 DNA sequence: TGCGCCAGCAGCTTGGGACAAGGGGAGGACACTGAAGCTTTCTTT. This gives the protein CASSLGQGEDTEAFF.

This clone ranks as medium-sized. The chain employs TRBV12-3 or TRBV12-4 and TRBJ1-4; D uncertain. CDR3 length: 15 amino acids. The ends were cut back, 6 bases at V and 6 bases at J, with 17 bases in the middle. In nucleotides, the CDR3 is TGTGCCAGCAGCTCATTGGTTGGCCAACATGAAAAACTGTTTTTT. Its protein product is CASSSLVGQHEKLFF.

This clone was picked up a small number of times. The chain uses TRBV6-5 and TRBJ1-5, with D hard to call. Deletions cut 2 bases from V and 3 bases from J, with 11 bases between. This CDR3 has 15 amino acids. Looked up from germline, CDR1 is MNHEY and CDR2 is SVGAGI. This CDR3 is CASSYGAGPNQPQHF. In DNA form, the CDR3 reads TGTGCCAGCAGTTACGGAGCAGGTCCCAATCAGCCCCAGCATTTT.

The chain recombines TRBV7-6 with TRBJ2-7; the D gene could be TRBD1 or TRBD2 (6 bases each). Germline V CDR1 and CDR2: SGHVS, FNYEAQ. The CDR3 is 15 amino acids. The V end was cut by 2 bases, the J end by 0 bases, with 11 bases between. CDR3 bases: TGTGCCAGCAGCTTAACGGGGGCCAGCTCCTACGAGCAGTACTTC. It translates to CASSLTGASSYEQYF.

Comments on this clone: This may arise from a read error, as a much more abundant clone is one base away. The chain employs TRBV7-9 and TRBJ2-2; D is perhaps TRBD1 or TRBD2 (5 bases each). The CDR3 extends over 15 amino acids. Germline V gene data show CDR1 as SEHNR and CDR2 as FQNEAQ (reference sequence). The CDR3 is CASSAYNRGFGDLFF. DNA of the CDR3: TGTGCTAGCAGCGCCTACAATAGGGGCTTCGGGGATCTGTTTTTT.

The chain has TRBV30 and TRBJ2-1, with 11 bases identical to TRBD2. Trimming removed 5 bases from V and 3 bases from J; junction bases left unmatched: 15. Germline V gene sequence: CDR1 GTSNPN, CDR2 SVGIG (reference sequence). This CDR3 comprises 18 residues. The DNA for the CDR3 is TGTGCCTGGGGCCCCTCCACTAGCGGGAGAATTTTCTACAATGAGCAGTTCTTC. The encoded protein is CAWGPSTSGRIFYNEQFF.

The gene calls are TRBV4-1 and TRBJ2-2; D is ambiguous. The germline gives CDR1 MGHRA, CDR2 YSYEKL. V dropped 0 bases and J dropped 5 bases, with 7 bases sitting between them. This CDR3 comprises 14 residues. Written as DNA, the CDR3 is TGCGCCAGCAGCCAAGATCGGCATACCGGGGAGCTGTTTTTT. Translated, it gives CASSQDRHTGELFF.

This clone has at least ten counts. The chain combines TRBV29-1 with TRBJ1-2, with D maybe TRBD1 (5 bases). The CDR3 extends over 14 amino acids. V was pared by 4 bases and J by 3 bases, with 15 bases between. Germline-derived CDR1 and CDR2 are SQVTM and ANQGSEA. The CDR3 loop reads CSVGGDFLDYGYTF. The CDR3 DNA reads TGCAGCGTTGGGGGGGATTTCTTAGACTATGGCTACACCTTC.

The chain combines TRBV28 with TRBJ2-1; D tentatively fits TRBD1 or TRBD2 (6 bases each). The V end lost 1 base, the J end lost 4 bases, and 14 bases lay between the germline ends. Germline V gene sequence: CDR1 MDHEN, CDR2 SYDVKM. The CDR3 is 16 amino acids. In DNA, the CDR3 is TGTGCCAGCAGTTTATTGGGGGGCGATCGTTACAATGAGCAGTTCTTC. As protein: CASSLLGGDRYNEQFF.

The rearrangement links TRBV6-2 or TRBV6-3 to TRBJ2-1; no definite D call. Trimming stripped 5 bases from V and 8 bases from J, with 13 bases between. This CDR3 is built from 13 residues. Germline loops: CDR1 MNHEY, CDR2 SVGEGT. CDR3 amino acids: CASSPAFQYEQFF. DNA for the CDR3: TGTGCCAGCAGTCCCGCCTTCCAATATGAGCAGTTCTTC.

The chain combines TRBV20-1 with TRBJ2-2; a weak D match, TRBD2 (5 bases). Between the trimmed V and J ends, which lost 3 bases and 0 bases, there was a span of 5 bases. The CDR3 consists of 13 residues. From germline, CDR1 is DFQATT and CDR2 SNEGSKA (reference sequence). The CDR3 region is CSASGTNTGELFF. DNA for the CDR3: TGCAGTGCTAGCGGGACGAACACCGGGGAGCTGTTTTTT.

This clone has at least ten counts. This chain links TRBV27 with TRBJ1-5; D is uncertain. Germline loops: CDR1 MNHEY, CDR2 SMNVEV (reference sequence). The CDR3 spans 13 residues. Trimming removed 5 bases at V and 4 bases at J, with 9 bases between. The CDR3 loop reads CASSLGLNQPQHF. As DNA, the CDR3 is TGTGCCAGCAGTCTCGGACTGAATCAGCCCCAGCATTTT.

This clone was counted many times. The rearrangement joins TRBV19 to TRBJ2-6; 10 bases fit TRBD2. This CDR3 contains 16 residues. CDR1 is LNHDA and CDR2 is SQIVND in the germline V gene (reference sequence). The V gene end was trimmed by 10 bases and the J gene end by 3 bases; junction bases not matched to a gene: 9. This CDR3 is CATTAGGSFGANVLTF. The CDR3 DNA reads as TGTGCCACTACAGCGGGAGGGTCTTTTGGGGCCAACGTCCTGACTTTC.